A single sample is the source of the 14 T cell receptor beta chains below, sequenced in a study of CD8+ T cells in alopecia areata. Extracted from the samples, RNA was reverse transcribed into cDNA to serve as the sequencing template. Generated by immunoSEQ multiplex PCR, the TCRdb table keeps only in-frame clones and is missing some. Of about 150,000 clones detected, roughly 50% appear once; the ten largest clones hold around 7%. Sample: CD4+ T cells sorted from blood. These receptors came from a human donor with alopecia areata.

This chain uses TRBV15 with TRBJ2-7; unclear D gene. Trimming removed 0 bases at V and 0 bases at J, with 18 bases between. CDR1 is LNHNV, CDR2 YYDKDF, per germline (reference sequence). CDR3 length: 18 residues. The DNA for the CDR3 is TGTGCCACCAGCAGAGATCCCCACGAAGCTTGGGTCTCCTACGAGCAGTACTTC. Its protein is CATSRDPHEAWVSYEQYF.

This clone was seen more than once but under ten times. V and J are TRBV30 and TRBJ2-7; 8 positions agree with TRBD2. Germline-derived CDR1 and CDR2 are GTSNPN and SVGIG (reference sequence). The V segment lost 8 bases and the J segment 5 bases; nucleotides outside the gene matches: 14. This CDR3 spans 14 amino acids. This chain's CDR3 is CARQGLAFPNEQYF. DNA for the CDR3: TGTGCCCGCCAAGGACTAGCCTTCCCAAACGAGCAGTACTTC.

This sequence joins TRBV29-1 and TRBJ2-7; 13 bases are a match to TRBD2. After removal of 5 bases from V and 4 bases from J, the junction contained 2 bases not matched to a gene. Germline V gives CDR1 SQVTM, CDR2 ANQGSEA. The CDR3 extends over 13 amino acids. The CDR3 DNA follows: TGCAGCGTTAAACTAGCGGGAGGGTACGAGCAGTACTTC. Translation gives CSVKLAGGYEQYF.

This clone was picked up a small number of times. The chain employs TRBV29-1 and TRBJ1-1; D gene unclear. The CDR3 runs 12 residues. The ends were cut back, 4 bases at V and 4 bases at J, with 10 bases in the middle. The germline V gene encodes CDR1 SQVTM and CDR2 ANQGSEA. CDR3 in DNA: TGCAGCGTTGGTCTGAGCGGCACTGAAGCTTTCTTT. It encodes CSVGLSGTEAFF.

This chain connects TRBV9 to TRBJ2-1; TRBD1 aligns across 7 bases. The germline CDR1 and CDR2 sequences are SGDLS and YYNGEE. The CDR3 length is 15 residues. V shed 3 bases, J shed 2 bases, and the junction held 5 bases outside the gene matches. CDR3 nucleotides: TGTGCCAGCAGCGCGGCCGGGACAGCCTACAATGAGCAGTTCTTC. Amino acids: CASSAAGTAYNEQFF. Based on the CDR3 plus reference TRBV9 and TRBJ2-1, the full variable domain is DSGVTQTPKHLITATGQRVTLRCSPRSGDLSVYWYQQSLDQGLQFLIQYYNGEERAKGNILERFSAQQFPDLHSELNLSSLELGDSALYFCASSAAGTAYNEQFFGPGTRLTVL.

The chain recombines TRBV18 with TRBJ2-1; 10 bases fit TRBD2. The CDR3 loop spans 19 amino acids. Germline V gene data show CDR1 as KGHSH and CDR2 as LQKENI. Losses at the gene ends were 2 bases for V and 9 bases for J; bases not matched to a gene: 19. The CDR3 DNA reads as TGTGCCAGCTCACCAGGGCTTCTCTCTCTGACTAGCGGGTCTACTGAGCAGTTCTTC. It translates to CASSPGLLSLTSGSTEQFF.

There are a few counts of this clone. The genes are TRBV29-1 and TRBJ1-1; D unclear. The CDR3 runs 12 residues. Trimming left V 3 bases short and J 5 bases short, with 10 bases between. Germline lookup yields CDR1 SQVTM and CDR2 ANQGSEA. The CDR3 loop reads CSVDLWQTEAFF. As DNA, the CDR3 is TGCAGCGTTGACCTATGGCAGACTGAAGCTTTCTTT.

The table lists this clone with a few counts. The DNA of the CDR3 is TGTGCCAGCAGTTTCCTCCCGACAGGGGAGAGCAATCAGCCCCAGCATTTT. Residues: CASSFLPTGESNQPQHF. The chain is built from TRBV27 and TRBJ1-5, with TRBD1 identical over 8 bases. Looked up from germline, CDR1 is MNHEY and CDR2 is SMNVEV (reference sequence). The CDR3 length is 17 residues. Unmatched junction bases numbered 8, after V lost 3 bases and J lost 1 base.

The CDR3 DNA follows: TGTGCCAGCAGTTTACGGGCCACCTACGAGCAGTACTTC. This translates into CASSLRATYEQYF. J is TRBJ2-7 and V is TRBV27; D not certain. This CDR3 is 13 amino acids long. The germline CDR1 and CDR2 sequences are MNHEY and SMNVEV (reference sequence). Between the trimmed V and J ends, which lost 2 bases and 2 bases, there was a span of 7 bases.

V and J are TRBV29-1 and TRBJ2-3; 7 bases match TRBD1. The CDR3 totals 15 residues. Germline loops: CDR1 SQVTM, CDR2 ANQGSEA. Trimming removed 6 bases from V and 2 bases from J; junction bases left unmatched: 11. DNA for the CDR3: TGCAGCGTAGGACCGGGACAGCTCGTCACAGATACGCAGTATTTT. It specifies CSVGPGQLVTDTQYF.

This clone was found a few times. This chain connects TRBV29-1 to TRBJ1-2; 9 bases agree with TRBD1. Germline V CDR1 and CDR2: SQVTM, ANQGSEA. The CDR3 runs 13 residues. V lost 7 bases, J lost 6 bases, and 9 bases stayed unmatched. CDR3 DNA: TGCAGCGCCCAGGGACAGGGAACGAATGGCTACACCTTC. Translating it yields CSAQGQGTNGYTF.

The chain combines TRBV6-5 with TRBJ2-5; possibly TRBD1 for D (6 bases). The CDR3 is made up of 14 amino acids. The germline CDR1 and CDR2 sequences are MNHEY and SVGAGI. V lost 10 bases to trimming and J lost 2 bases, with 17 bases between them. The CDR3: CATQKWTEQETQYF. Here the CDR3 DNA reads TGTGCCACCCAGAAATGGACAGAACAAGAGACCCAGTACTTC.

The rearrangement joins TRBV12-5 to TRBJ1-1, with D unresolved. Trimming cost V 1 base and J 10 bases, with 13 bases left between them. The CDR3 is 13 residues long. CDR1 is LGHNT, CDR2 FRNRAP, per germline. The CDR3 reads CASGLGSSLGAFF. DNA of the CDR3: TGTGCTAGTGGTTTGGGGAGTTCACTCGGAGCTTTCTTT.

The V and J genes are TRBV2 and TRBJ2-2; 9 bases align to TRBD2. V shed 5 bases, J shed 0 bases, and the junction held 4 bases outside the gene matches. Germline V gene sequence: CDR1 SNHLY, CDR2 FYNNEI. The CDR3 spans 16 residues. DNA for the CDR3: TGTGCCAGCAGTTACCTAGCGGGGACGAACACCGGGGAGCTGTTTTTT. Encoded protein: CASSYLAGTNTGELFF.